This is a list of T cell receptor beta chains from one sample in a study of blood T cell repertoires in COVID-19. Sequencing used immunoSEQ multiplex PCR; TCRdb keeps in-frame clones, though not all of them. Of roughly 380,000 clones detected, roughly four fifths appear once; the ten largest clones hold more than 0.95%. The sequenced sample was peripheral blood. Source of these receptors: a human donor with acute or convalescent COVID-19. The donor label of this sample is uncertain. CDR3s include the opening cysteine and the closing phenylalanine or tryptophan. A D gene is named only where the DNA matches it firmly. Not every row has a clone size; where given, it reads once, few, many or a size class.

size	V	D	J	CDR3	DNA
.	TRBV6-5	.	TRBJ2-1	CASSYANNEQFF	TGTGCCAGCAGTTACGCGAACAATGAGCAGTTCTTC
.	TRBV18	TRBD1	TRBJ2-1	CASSPGTGLSSYNEQFF	TGTGCCAGCTCACCCGGGACAGGCCTTAGCTCCTACAATGAGCAGTTCTTC
.	TRBV6-6	.	TRBJ1-1	CASRWGGTASPEAFF	TGTGCCAGCAGGTGGGGGGGGACGGCTTCCCCTGAAGCTTTCTTT
.	TRBV27	TRBD2	TRBJ2-2	CASGPGGSNTGELFF	TGTGCCAGCGGCCCCGGGGGGTCTAACACCGGGGAGCTGTTTTTT
.	TRBV5-1	TRBD1	TRBJ1-2	CASSTSLRDRPYYGYTF	TGCGCCAGCAGCACTTCTTTGAGGGACAGGCCTTACTATGGCTACACCTTC
.	TRBV6-5	.	TRBJ1-1	CASSYEGMNTEAFF	TGTGCCAGCAGTTACGAGGGCATGAACACTGAAGCTTTCTTT
.	TRBV7-9	TRBD1	TRBJ1-1	CASSARGTGNTEAFF	TGTGCCAGCAGCGCTCGCGGGACAGGGAACACTGAAGCTTTCTTT
.	TRBV5-4	TRBD2	TRBJ2-1	CASSSRLAPYNEQFF	TGTGCCAGCAGCTCTAGACTAGCCCCCTACAATGAGCAGTTCTTC
.	TRBV21-1	.	TRBJ2-1	CAGRDDGNEQFF	TGTGCCGGTCGGGATGATGGCAATGAGCAGTTCTTC
.	TRBV5-1	TRBD1	TRBJ1-1	CASSLEGARTEAFF	TGCGCCAGCAGCTTGGAGGGGGCGCGTACTGAAGCTTTCTTT
.	TRBV6-5	TRBD1	TRBJ1-1	CASSYAGTGFTEAFF	TGTGCCAGCAGTTACGCCGGGACAGGGTTCACTGAAGCTTTCTTT
.	TRBV7-9	TRBD1	TRBJ1-6	CASSYRDRGYSPLHF	TGTGCCAGCAGCTACCGGGACAGGGGGTATTCACCCCTCCACTTT
.	TRBV19	.	TRBJ1-5	CASSMQPSQGPQHF	TGTGCCAGTAGTATGCAGCCTTCTCAGGGGCCCCAGCATTTT
.	TRBV5-6	TRBD1	TRBJ1-1	CASSFGTVSGAFF	TGTGCCAGCAGCTTCGGGACAGTGAGTGGAGCTTTCTTT
.	TRBV6-5	.	TRBJ2-4	CASSYKPKNIQYF	TGTGCCAGCAGTTACAAGCCAAAAAACATTCAGTACTTC
.	TRBV5-4	TRBD1	TRBJ1-1	CASSDRVSEAFF	TGTGCCAGCAGCGACAGGGTAAGTGAAGCTTTCTTT
.	TRBV5-1	TRBD2	TRBJ2-1	CASSSQTSGVYNEQFF	TGCGCCAGCAGCTCTCAAACTAGCGGGGTCTACAATGAGCAGTTCTTC
.	TRBV30	.	TRBJ1-3	CAWMRTATGNTIYF	TGTGCCTGGATGAGGACTGCCACTGGAAACACCATATATTTT
few	TRBV11-3	.	TRBJ2-1	CASSRDSYNEQFF	TGTGCCAGCAGTCGGGACTCCTACAATGAGCAGTTCTTC
.	TRBV4-1	TRBD1	TRBJ1-2	CASSPSGGGHNGYTF	TGCGCCAGCAGCCCGTCAGGGGGCGGACATAATGGCTACACCTTC
.	TRBV6-5	.	TRBJ2-2	CASSYSYRADTGELFF	TGTGCCAGCAGTTACTCGTACAGGGCGGACACCGGGGAGCTGTTTTTT
.	TRBV19	TRBD1	TRBJ1-1	CASSIQGARSQAFF	TGTGCCAGTAGTATACAGGGGGCGCGGTCCCAAGCTTTCTTT
.	TRBV28	.	TRBJ1-2	CASSTKYYGYTF	TGTGCCAGCAGCACTAAATACTATGGCTACACCTTC
.	TRBV28	.	TRBJ1-6	CASSLFFGQGRGSPLHF	TGTGCCAGCAGTTTATTCTTCGGGCAGGGGCGTGGTTCACCCCTCCACTTT